The following is a T cell receptor (beta chain) sequence with its context. Its matching antigen is unknown. TCRdb analysed the RT-PCR reads with MiXCR anew, one entry per CDR3 protein. The data show about 310,000 distinct CDR3 sequences, with less than 25% seen just once and about 9.4% held by the top ten. This sample was taken from a study of response to subunit inactivated influenza vaccine. Points from the study as a whole: The authors offered the suggestion that each seasonal influenza vaccination recruits few new T cells.

This CDR3 is 14 amino acids long. V gave up 7 bases and J gave up 0 bases, with 11 bases separating them. CDR1 is LGHNA, CDR2 YNFKEQ, per germline. The receptor's source is a man between 50 and 69 years old who received an inactivated influenza vaccine. The sequencing used PBMCs from blood, collected roughly 20 months after vaccination. V usage is TRBV4-2 and J usage is TRBJ2-3; D is uncertain. Here the CDR3 reads CASKNYWSTDTQYF. The CDR3 DNA is TGTGCCAGCAAAAACTACTGGAGCACAGATACGCAGTATTTT.